This entry lists 5 T cell receptor beta chains sequenced from one sample in a study of OX40 agonist ivuxolimab in advanced cancers. Using immunoSEQ multiplex PCR, the repertoire was profiled, and TCRdb retains in-frame clones only, with some absent. Of under 40,000 clones listed, nearly 75% were seen once; the top ten hold about 19%. This specimen consisted of CD4+ or CD8+ T cells sorted from blood, obtained in a trial of the OX40 agonist ivuxolimab. The receptors come from an adult with an advanced solid tumor such as melanoma, head and neck, liver or kidney cancer.

Comment on this clone: Additional DNA sequences in this sample encode the identical CDR3. The rearrangement links TRBV5-1 to TRBJ1-6; TRBD1 matches 9 bases. Unmatched junction bases numbered 3, after V lost 1 base and J lost 7 bases. This CDR3 region has 15 residues. Germline V gene data show CDR1 as SGHRS and CDR2 as YFSETQ. The CDR3 reads CASSLRQGGNSPLHF. For the CDR3, the DNA is TGCGCCAGCAGCTTGAGACAGGGGGGAAATTCACCCCTCCACTTT.

This sequence joins TRBV6-1 and TRBJ2-1, with 8 nucleotides matching TRBD1. Losses at the gene ends were 6 bases for V and 6 bases for J; bases not matched to a gene: 10. Per the germline V gene, CDR1 is MNHNS and CDR2 is SASEGT. The length of the CDR3 is 15 residues. CDR3 in amino acids: CASRPDRGLANEQFF. Written as DNA, the CDR3 is TGTGCCAGCAGACCCGACAGGGGACTCGCCAATGAGCAGTTCTTC.

The chain combines TRBV19 with TRBJ2-1; D is unresolved. Between the trimmed V and J ends, which lost 8 bases and 0 bases, there was a span of 11 bases. This CDR3 comprises 14 residues. Germline V gives CDR1 LNHDA, CDR2 SQIVND (reference sequence). The CDR3 sequence: CASSYMSSYNEQFF. The CDR3, as DNA: TGTGCCAGTTCCTATATGAGCTCCTACAATGAGCAGTTCTTC.

This chain connects TRBV5-4 to TRBJ1-2; a weak D match, TRBD1 (5 bases). The CDR3 runs 12 residues. V was cut by 3 bases and J by 6 bases, with 9 bases left in between. In germline, CDR1 is SGHNT, CDR2 YYREEE (reference sequence). The CDR3 bases are TGTGCCAGCAGCTGGGGGGAGGATGGCTACACCTTC. It is translated as CASSWGEDGYTF.

The chain is built from TRBV10-2 and TRBJ2-7; 8 bases fit TRBD2. With 9 bases clipped from V and 5 bases from J, the junction kept 15 bases outside the gene matches. Germline V CDR1 and CDR2: WSHSY, SAAADI. The CDR3 runs 15 residues. CDR3 coding DNA: TGCGCCAGATGGAGGACTAGCTGGTTTAACCACGAGCAGTACGTC. This codes for CARWRTSWFNHEQYV.